The clone carrying this TCR beta chain has a handful of counts. Its antigen remains unidentified. The V and J ends lost 2 bases and 4 bases respectively, with 5 bases between them. Per the germline V gene, CDR1 is MNHEY and CDR2 is SVGAGI. This CDR3 spans 12 amino acids. TCRdb recomputed calls from the 5' RACE reads with MiXCR, one row per CDR3 protein. The table includes 9,000 to 10,000 distinct CDR3 sequences, 14% detected once. The sorted Tregs were CD4+CD25+CD127-/low cells. Study observations and caveats: The TCR gene usage of tumor memory CD4+ T cells clustered together with blood and lymph node memory CD4+ cells and with lymph node naive CD4+ cells.

Material for sequencing was Tregs sorted from blood. V usage is TRBV6-5 and J usage is TRBJ2-5; D may correspond to TRBD1 or TRBD2 (5 bases each). This TCR was sampled from a female donor with breast cancer. The CDR3 DNA follows: TGTGCCAGCAGTTACGGGGGAGAGACCCAGTACTTC. Translating gives CASSYGGETQYF.